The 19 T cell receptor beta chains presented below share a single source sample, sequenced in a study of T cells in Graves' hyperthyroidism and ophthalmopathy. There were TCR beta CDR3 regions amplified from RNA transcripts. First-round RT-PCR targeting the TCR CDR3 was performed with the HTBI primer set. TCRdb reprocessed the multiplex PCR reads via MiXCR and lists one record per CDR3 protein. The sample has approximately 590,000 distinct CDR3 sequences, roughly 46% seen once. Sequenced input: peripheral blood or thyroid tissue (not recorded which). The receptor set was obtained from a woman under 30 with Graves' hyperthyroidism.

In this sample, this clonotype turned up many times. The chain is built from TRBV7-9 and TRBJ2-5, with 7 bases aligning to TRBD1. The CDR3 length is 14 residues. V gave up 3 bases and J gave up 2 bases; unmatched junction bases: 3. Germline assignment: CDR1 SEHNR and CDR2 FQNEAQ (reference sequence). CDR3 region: CASSFRQGQETQYF. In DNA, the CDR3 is TGTGCCAGCAGCTTCCGACAGGGTCAAGAGACCCAGTACTTC.

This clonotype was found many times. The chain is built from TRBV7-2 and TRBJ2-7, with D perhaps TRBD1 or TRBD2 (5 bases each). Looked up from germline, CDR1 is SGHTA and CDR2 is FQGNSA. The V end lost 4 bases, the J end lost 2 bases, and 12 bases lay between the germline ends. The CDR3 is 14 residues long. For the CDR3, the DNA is TGTGCCAGCAGCTATCTTTGGGACCCCTACGAGCAGTACTTC. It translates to CASSYLWDPYEQYF.

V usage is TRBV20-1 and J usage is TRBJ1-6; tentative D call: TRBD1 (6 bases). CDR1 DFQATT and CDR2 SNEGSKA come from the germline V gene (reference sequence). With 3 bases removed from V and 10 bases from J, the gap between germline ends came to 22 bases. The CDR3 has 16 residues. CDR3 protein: CSASEPTGSRGSPLHF. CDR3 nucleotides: TGCAGTGCTAGTGAACCTACAGGGAGCCGGGGGTCACCCCTCCACTTT.

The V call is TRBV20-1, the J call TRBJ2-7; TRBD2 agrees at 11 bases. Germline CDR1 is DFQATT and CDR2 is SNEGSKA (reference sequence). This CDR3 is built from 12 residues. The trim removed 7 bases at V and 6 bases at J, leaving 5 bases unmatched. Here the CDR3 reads CSVTSGRGEQYF. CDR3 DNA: TGCAGTGTCACTAGCGGGAGAGGCGAGCAGTACTTC.

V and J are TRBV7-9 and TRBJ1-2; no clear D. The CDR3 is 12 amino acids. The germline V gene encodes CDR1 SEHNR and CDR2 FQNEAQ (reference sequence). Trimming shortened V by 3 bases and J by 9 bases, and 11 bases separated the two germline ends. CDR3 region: CASSFGGGSYTF. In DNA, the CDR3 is TGTGCCAGCAGCTTTGGAGGCGGGAGCTACACCTTC.

CDR3: CASSFPASRGETQYF. CDR3 nucleotide sequence: TGTGCCAGCAGCTTTCCAGCGTCCCGAGGGGAGACCCAGTACTTC. This chain connects TRBV11-3 to TRBJ2-5, with D tentatively TRBD2 (5 bases). V lost 3 bases and J 5 bases, leaving 16 bases between the germline ends. There are 15 residues in the CDR3. Germline CDR1 SGHNT, CDR2 YENEEA.

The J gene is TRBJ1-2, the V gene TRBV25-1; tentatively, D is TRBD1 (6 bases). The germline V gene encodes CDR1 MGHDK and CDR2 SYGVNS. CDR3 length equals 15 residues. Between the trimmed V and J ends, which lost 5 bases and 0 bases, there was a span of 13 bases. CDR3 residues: CASSTSGESNYGYTF. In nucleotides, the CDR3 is TGTGCCAGCAGTACCTCAGGGGAGTCTAACTATGGCTACACCTTC.

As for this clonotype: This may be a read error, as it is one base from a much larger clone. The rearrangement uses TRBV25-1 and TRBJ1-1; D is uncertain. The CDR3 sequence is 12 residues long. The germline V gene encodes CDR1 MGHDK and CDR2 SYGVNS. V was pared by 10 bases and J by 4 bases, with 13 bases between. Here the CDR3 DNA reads TGTGCCACTACGGATGCGAGCACTGAAGCTTTCTTT. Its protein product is CATTDASTEAFF.

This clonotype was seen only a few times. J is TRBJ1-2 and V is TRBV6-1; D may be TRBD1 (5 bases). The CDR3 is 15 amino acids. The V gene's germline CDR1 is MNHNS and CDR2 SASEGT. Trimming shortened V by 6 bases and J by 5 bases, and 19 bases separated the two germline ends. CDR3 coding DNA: TGTGCCAGCAGCTCTAGTCGGGACCTGGGGTATGGCTACACCTTC. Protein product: CASSSSRDLGYGYTF.

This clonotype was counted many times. The CDR3 region has the DNA TGTGCCAGCAGCTTTCAGGATCAGCCCCAGCATTTT. Amino acid sequence: CASSFQDQPQHF. The chain is built from TRBV7-9 and TRBJ1-5; D gene unclear. Per the germline V gene, CDR1 is SEHNR and CDR2 is FQNEAQ (reference sequence). CDR3 length equals 12 residues. Trimming took 3 bases from V and 5 from J, leaving 5 bases between them.

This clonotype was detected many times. The CDR3 is CASSRRSLVSNQPQHF. The CDR3 nucleotides are TGTGCCAGCAGCCGCAGGAGCCTCGTCAGCAATCAGCCCCAGCATTTT. V usage is TRBV7-8 and J usage is TRBJ1-5; D is uncertain. The CDR3 is 16 amino acids. Trimming pared 5 bases from V and 1 base from J, leaving 15 bases between. From germline, CDR1 is SGHVS and CDR2 FQNEAQ.

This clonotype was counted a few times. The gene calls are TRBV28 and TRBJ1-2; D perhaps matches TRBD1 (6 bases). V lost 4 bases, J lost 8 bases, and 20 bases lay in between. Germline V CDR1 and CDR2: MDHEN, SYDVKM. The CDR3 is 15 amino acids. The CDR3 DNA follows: TGTGCCAGCAGTTCGCCGGACAGCAAGGCTGGCGGCTACACCTTC. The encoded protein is CASSSPDSKAGGYTF.

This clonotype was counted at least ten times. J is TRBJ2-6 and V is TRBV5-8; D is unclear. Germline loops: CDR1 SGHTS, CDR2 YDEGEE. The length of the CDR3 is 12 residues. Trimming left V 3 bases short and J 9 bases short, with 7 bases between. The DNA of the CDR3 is TGTGCCAGCAGCTCGGCCTACAACGTCCTGACTTTC. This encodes CASSSAYNVLTF.

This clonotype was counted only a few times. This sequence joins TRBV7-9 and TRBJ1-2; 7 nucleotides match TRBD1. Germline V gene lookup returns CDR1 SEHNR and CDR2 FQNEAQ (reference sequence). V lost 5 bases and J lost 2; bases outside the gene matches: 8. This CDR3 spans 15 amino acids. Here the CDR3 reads CASSRPKGANYGYTF. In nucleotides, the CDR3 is TGTGCCAGCAGCAGACCCAAGGGGGCGAACTATGGCTACACCTTC.

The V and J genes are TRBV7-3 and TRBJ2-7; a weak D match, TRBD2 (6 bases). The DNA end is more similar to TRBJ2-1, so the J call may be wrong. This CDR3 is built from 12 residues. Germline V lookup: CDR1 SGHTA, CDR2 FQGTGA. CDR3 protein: CASMFGGGEQFF. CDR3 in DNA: TGTGCCAGCATGTTCGGGGGAGGCGAGCAGTTCTTC.

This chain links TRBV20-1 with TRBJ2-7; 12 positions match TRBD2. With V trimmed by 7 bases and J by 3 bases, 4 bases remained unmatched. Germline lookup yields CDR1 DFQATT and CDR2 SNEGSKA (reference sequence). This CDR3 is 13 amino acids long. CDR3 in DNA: TGCAGTGACGGGACTAGCGGGCTCTACGAGCAGTACTTC. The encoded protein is CSDGTSGLYEQYF.

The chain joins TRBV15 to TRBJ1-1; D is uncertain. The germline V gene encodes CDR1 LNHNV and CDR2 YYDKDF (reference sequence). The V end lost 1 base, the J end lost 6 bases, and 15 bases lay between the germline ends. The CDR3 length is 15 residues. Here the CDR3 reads CATSRGTVESAEAFF. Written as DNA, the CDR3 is TGTGCCACCAGCAGAGGGACGGTTGAGTCGGCTGAAGCTTTCTTT.

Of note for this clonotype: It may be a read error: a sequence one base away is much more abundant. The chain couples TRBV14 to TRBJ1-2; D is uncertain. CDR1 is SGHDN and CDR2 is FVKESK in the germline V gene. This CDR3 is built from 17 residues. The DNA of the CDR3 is TGTGCCAGCAGCCAAGATCGCGGCAGACGCCTGCACTATGGCTGCACCTTC. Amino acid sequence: CASSQDRGRRLHYGCTF.

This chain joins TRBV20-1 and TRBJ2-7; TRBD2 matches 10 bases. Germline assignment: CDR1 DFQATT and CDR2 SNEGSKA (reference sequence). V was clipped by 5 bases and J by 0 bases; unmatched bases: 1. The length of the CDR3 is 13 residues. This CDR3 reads CSAVAGGSYEQYF. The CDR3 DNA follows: TGCAGTGCTGTAGCGGGAGGCTCCTACGAGCAGTACTTC.